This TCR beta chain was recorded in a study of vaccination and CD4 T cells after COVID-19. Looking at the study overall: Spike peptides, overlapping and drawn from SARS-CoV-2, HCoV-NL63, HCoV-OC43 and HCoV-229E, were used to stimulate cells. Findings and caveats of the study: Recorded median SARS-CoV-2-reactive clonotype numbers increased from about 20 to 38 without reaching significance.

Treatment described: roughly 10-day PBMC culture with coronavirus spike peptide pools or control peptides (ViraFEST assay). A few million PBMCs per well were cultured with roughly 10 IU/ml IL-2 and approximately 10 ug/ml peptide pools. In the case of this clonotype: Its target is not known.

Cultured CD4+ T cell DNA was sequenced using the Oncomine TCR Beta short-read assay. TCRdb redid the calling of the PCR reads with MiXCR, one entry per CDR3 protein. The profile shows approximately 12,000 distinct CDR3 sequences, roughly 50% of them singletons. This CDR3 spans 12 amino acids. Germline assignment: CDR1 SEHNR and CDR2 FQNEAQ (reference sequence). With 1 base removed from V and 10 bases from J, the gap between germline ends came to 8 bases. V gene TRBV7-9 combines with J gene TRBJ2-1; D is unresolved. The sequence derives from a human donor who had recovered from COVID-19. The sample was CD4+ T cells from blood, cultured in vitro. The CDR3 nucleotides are TGTGCCAGCAGCTTAGGAGCGAGGGAGCAGTTCTTC. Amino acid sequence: CASSLGAREQFF.